Following are 25 T cell receptor beta chains from one sample sequenced in a study of blood T cells in healthy people across ages (dated by TCRdb to between 2014 and 2016). The library was generated by 5' RACE. Sequencing instrument: Illumina HiSeq 2500. A second PCR of roughly 7 to 11 cycles was performed with a sample-barcoded 5' primer and a J-beta primer mix. TCRdb redid the processing of the public reads, applying fastp at Q25 and MiXCR, and retained in-frame beta chains. Each record represents a unique CDR3 protein, reported with the most common genes and DNA among its rows. Counted in this sample were hundreds of thousands of distinct CDR3 sequences; about 53% of them appeared once. Over 35% of the sample is held by the ten biggest clonotypes. Sample: blood. Receptors originate from a man between 60 and 75 years old in good health.

This clonotype showed up just a few times. The J gene is TRBJ2-6, the V gene TRBV5-1; TRBD2 agrees at 7 bases. Germline values: CDR1 SGHRS, CDR2 YFSETQ. The J segment lost 9 bases and the V segment lost 0 bases, leaving 6 bases of the junction unmatched. This CDR3 has 15 residues. The CDR3 loop is CASSLEGRGGNVLTF. The CDR3 region has the DNA TGCGCCAGCAGCTTGGAGGGGAGGGGTGGCAACGTCCTGACTTTC.

This rearrangement joins TRBV6-1 to TRBJ2-1; 9 nucleotides match TRBD2. This CDR3 is built from 16 residues. With 6 bases clipped from V and 4 bases from J, the junction kept 10 bases outside the gene matches. The germline V gene encodes CDR1 MNHNS and CDR2 SASEGT. The CDR3 DNA reads as TGTGCCAGCAGGGTCGACACTAGCGGGCGTTACAATGAGCAGTTCTTC. Protein: CASRVDTSGRYNEQFF.

A few counts support this clonotype. The V gene is TRBV7-2, the J gene TRBJ2-5; TRBD2 agrees at 10 bases. This CDR3 is built from 16 residues. The germline V gene has CDR1 SGHTA and CDR2 FQGNSA. Trimming removed 1 base from V and 4 bases from J; junction bases left unmatched: 6. As DNA, the CDR3 is TGTGCCAGCAGCTTAGAGTCTAGCGGGGGTCGAGAGACCCAGTACTTC. Protein: CASSLESSGGRETQYF. Drawing the rest from reference TRBV7-2 and TRBJ2-5, the complete variable domain is GAGVSQSPSNKVTEKGKDVELRCDPISGHTALYWYRQSLGQGLEFLIYFQGNSAPDKSGLPSDRFSAERTGGSVSTLTIQRTQQEDSAVYLCASSLESSGGRETQYFGPGTRLLVL.

In its sample, this clonotype was seen many times. V gene TRBV20-1 combines with J gene TRBJ2-7; D remains ambiguous. The CDR3 loop spans 11 amino acids. Germline V gene data show CDR1 as DFQATT and CDR2 as SNEGSKA (reference sequence). V was pared by 5 bases and J by 9 bases, with 14 bases between. Here the CDR3 DNA reads TGCAGTGCTGTGGCATCGGTGGGGCAGTACTTC. As protein: CSAVASVGQYF.

The chain combines TRBV7-9 with TRBJ1-1; D perhaps matches TRBD1 (5 bases). This CDR3 has 16 amino acids. The germline CDR1 and CDR2 sequences are SEHNR and FQNEAQ (reference sequence). Trimming pared 5 bases from V and 4 bases from J, leaving 20 bases between. CDR3 coding DNA: TGTGCCAGCAGCACGAGGACCCGGGGCCCGGTCACTGAAGCTTTCTTT. It codes for CASSTRTRGPVTEAFF. Variable domain in full (rest from reference TRBV7-9 and TRBJ1-1): DTGVSQNPRHKITKRGQNVTFRCDPISEHNRLYWYRQTLGQGPEFLTYFQNEAQLEKSRLLSDRFSAERPKGSFSTLEIQRTEQGDSAMYLCASSTRTRGPVTEAFFGQGTRLTVV.

The chain couples TRBV27 to TRBJ2-7; 9 bases fit TRBD1. This CDR3 is built from 14 residues. The J segment lost 4 bases and the V segment lost 6 bases, leaving 7 bases of the junction unmatched. CDR1 is MNHEY, CDR2 SMNVEV, per germline (reference sequence). The DNA of the CDR3 is TGTGCCAGCAGGAGGCGACAGGGGGTTTACGAGCAGTACTTC. It translates to CASRRRQGVYEQYF.

The chain has TRBV2 and TRBJ2-3; D is unclear. V lost 6 bases and J 7 bases, leaving 8 bases between the germline ends. The V gene's germline CDR1 is SNHLY and CDR2 FYNNEI. The CDR3 contains 11 residues. Written as DNA, the CDR3 is TGTGCCAGCAGGGCTCAATATACGCAGTATTTT. Translating gives CASRAQYTQYF. The entire variable domain, with the rest obtained from reference TRBV2 and TRBJ2-3, is as follows: EPEVTQTPSHQVTQMGQEVILRCVPISNHLYFYWYRQILGQKVEFLVSFYNNEISEKSEIFDDQFSVERPDGSNFTLKIRSTKLEDSAMYFCASRAQYTQYFGPGTRLTVL.

The chain carries TRBV6-5 and TRBJ1-2; 7 bases are a match to TRBD1. Per germline, CDR1 MNHEY and CDR2 SVGAGI. The CDR3 length is 14 residues. V was pared by 5 bases and J by 5 bases, with 8 bases of the junction left unmatched. The CDR3 loop is CASSQSGTAYGYTF. The DNA for the CDR3 is TGTGCCAGCAGTCAAAGCGGGACAGCGTATGGCTACACCTTC.

This chain uses TRBV29-1 with TRBJ2-2, with D maybe TRBD1 (6 bases). Germline values: CDR1 SQVTM, CDR2 ANQGSEA. Trimming stripped 7 bases from V and 4 bases from J, with 13 bases between. There are 13 residues in the CDR3. The CDR3 DNA reads as TGCAGCGGGGCAGGGGTAGGCACCGGGGAGCTGTTTTTT. Its translation: CSGAGVGTGELFF.

The rearrangement joins TRBV24-1 to TRBJ2-3; no clear D gene. The CDR3 totals 18 residues. Germline V gives CDR1 KGHDR, CDR2 SFDVKD. Trimming cost V 9 bases and J 2 bases, with 26 bases left between them. The CDR3 spells CATYSQSGPPRPTDTQYF. The DNA of the CDR3 is TGTGCCACCTACTCCCAGTCCGGGCCCCCCCGGCCCACAGATACGCAGTATTTT.

The chain combines TRBV29-1 with TRBJ2-2; 7 positions match TRBD1. V lost 4 bases, J lost 4 bases, and 12 bases stayed unmatched. The length of the CDR3 is 16 residues. Germline lookup yields CDR1 SQVTM and CDR2 ANQGSEA. The CDR3 DNA reads TGCAGCGTTGTTGTTGCTACAGGGGCGACCACCGGGGAGCTGTTTTTT. Translating gives CSVVVATGATTGELFF.

The chain has TRBV20-1 and TRBJ2-7; TRBD1 is a possible D gene (6 bases). Between the trimmed V and J ends, which lost 6 bases and 3 bases, there was a span of 18 bases. The CDR3 length is 14 residues. CDR1 and CDR2 (germline): DFQATT, SNEGSKA (reference sequence). The CDR3 DNA is TGCAGTGCGGCCCCTGGGGGCAGCTTCTACGAGCAGTACTTC. It encodes CSAAPGGSFYEQYF.

The rearrangement links TRBV6-5 to TRBJ2-7; TRBD2 matches at 8 bases. The length of the CDR3 is 14 residues. Germline CDR1 reads MNHEY; CDR2 reads SVGAGI. The V and J ends lost 10 bases and 2 bases, in that order; junction bases with no gene match: 10. DNA of the CDR3: TGTGCCACCCGGGGGGGCCAGAAAGCCTACGAGCAGTACTTC. Protein sequence: CATRGGQKAYEQYF.

The rearrangement joins TRBV9 to TRBJ2-1; possibly TRBD1 for D (6 bases). V was cut by 2 bases and J by 12 bases, with 15 bases left in between. The CDR3 runs 13 residues. Germline V gene data show CDR1 as SGDLS and CDR2 as YYNGEE. The CDR3 DNA is TGTGCCAGCAGCGTGACCCCACAGGGAGCGCAGTTCTTC. Protein product: CASSVTPQGAQFF.

The gene calls are TRBV12-3 or TRBV12-4 and TRBJ1-5, with 7 bases fitting TRBD1. The CDR3 totals 13 residues. The trim removed 6 bases at V and 5 bases at J, leaving 4 bases unmatched. CDR3 DNA: TGTGCCAGCAGCCCGGGACAGTATCAGCCCCAGCATTTT. The encoded protein is CASSPGQYQPQHF.

Regarding this clonotype: At one of its ends the junction is not consistent with the germline gene, which may arise from a read error. The chain uses TRBV11-2 and TRBJ2-5; TRBD2 might be the D (5 bases). The CDR3 spans 13 residues. CDR1 and CDR2 from the germline V gene are SGHAT and FQNNGV. The CDR3 DNA follows: TGTGCCAGCAGCGTAGATCCCCGTGGGGAGCAGTACTTC. This codes for CASSVDPRGEQYF.

This clonotype came up a few times. This chain links TRBV3-1 with TRBJ1-2, with D possibly matching TRBD1 (6 bases). Germline CDR1 LGHDT, CDR2 YNNKEL (reference sequence). V lost 0 bases to trimming and J lost 8 bases, with 16 bases between them. The CDR3 is 15 residues long. Written as DNA, the CDR3 is TGTGCCAGCAGCCAAGATTTGGCAGGGGAGCGAGGCTACACCTTC. Protein sequence: CASSQDLAGERGYTF. Looking up the rest from reference TRBV3-1 and TRBJ1-2 gives the full variable domain: DTAVSQTPKYLVTQMGNDKSIKCEQNLGHDTMYWYKQDSKKFLKIMFSYNNKELIINETVPNRFSPKSPDKAHLNLHINSLELGDSAVYFCASSQDLAGERGYTFGSGTRLTVV.

This clonotype appeared many times. V gene TRBV7-7 combines with J gene TRBJ2-5; D remains unclear. CDR3 length: 13 residues. The V end lost 5 bases, the J end lost 7 bases, and 14 bases lay between the germline ends. Germline CDR1 is SSHAT and CDR2 is FNYEAQ (reference sequence). The CDR3 region has the DNA TGTGCCAGCAGCAATGGAGATGGGGTGACCCAGTACTTC. It translates to CASSNGDGVTQYF.

The chain is built from TRBV20-1 and TRBJ1-2; D may be TRBD1 (5 bases). This CDR3 is built from 16 residues. Per germline, CDR1 DFQATT and CDR2 SNEGSKA (reference sequence). V was clipped by 7 bases and J by 0 bases, with 21 bases between them. The CDR3 DNA is TGCAGTGTCGAGTTATCGTCCGGGACTGCTAACTATGGCTACACCTTC. This codes for CSVELSSGTANYGYTF.

This clonotype was seen at least ten times. V and J are TRBV29-1 and TRBJ2-3; 9 nucleotides match TRBD1. Losses at the gene ends were 2 bases for V and 6 bases for J; bases not matched to a gene: 9. In germline, CDR1 is SQVTM, CDR2 ANQGSEA. This CDR3 region has 15 residues. The CDR3: CSVELGQGGDDTQYF. DNA for the CDR3: TGCAGCGTTGAACTGGGACAGGGAGGAGACGATACGCAGTATTTT.

The chain employs TRBV7-2 and TRBJ2-4, with TRBD1 matching 10 bases. The J call is in doubt because the DNA end fits TRBJ2-7 better. The V gene's germline CDR1 is SGHTA and CDR2 FQGNSA. The CDR3 covers 15 residues. The CDR3 DNA reads TGTGCCAGCAGCCAAAGCGGACAGGGGGGTTACGAGCAGTACTTC. This codes for CASSQSGQGGYEQYF.

This clonotype occurred once. The junction does not match germline at one end; this may be a read error. The rearrangement links TRBV5-1 to TRBJ2-5; D unclear. The CDR3 length is 15 residues. Germline assignment: CDR1 SGHRS and CDR2 YFSETQ. The CDR3 here is CASRLGPAGIETQYF. For the CDR3, the DNA is TGCGCCAGCAGATTGGGCCCTGCTGGGATTGAGACCCAGTACTTC.

The rearrangement links TRBV9 to TRBJ2-3, with TRBD2 identical over 11 bases. V dropped 3 bases and J dropped 2; count of bases not matched to a gene: 8. In germline, CDR1 is SGDLS, CDR2 YYNGEE. The CDR3 length is 17 residues. The CDR3, as DNA: TGTGCCAGCAGCGACGGGACTAGCGGACCCTCCACAGATACGCAGTATTTT. The encoded protein is CASSDGTSGPSTDTQYF.

This clonotype was observed a single time. The chain recombines TRBV28 with TRBJ1-1; D perhaps matches TRBD1 (5 bases). Germline CDR1 reads MDHEN; CDR2 reads SYDVKM. This CDR3 region has 13 residues. V gave up 6 bases and J gave up 4 bases, with 12 bases separating them. CDR3 amino acids: CASRPGTRTEAFF. The CDR3 nucleotides read TGTGCCAGCAGGCCCGGGACTCGCACTGAAGCTTTCTTT.

The CDR3 nucleotides are TGTGCCAGCTCACCGGGACTAGCGGGACCAGGGACCCAGTACTTC. Amino acids: CASSPGLAGPGTQYF. V is TRBV18 and J is TRBJ2-5; 13 bases line up with TRBD2. The CDR3 consists of 15 residues. Germline V gene sequence: CDR1 KGHSH, CDR2 LQKENI. V was pared by 3 bases and J by 7 bases, with 5 bases of the junction left unmatched.